This entry is about one T cell receptor beta chain. At one of its ends the junction is not consistent with the germline gene, which may arise from a read error. CDR1 and CDR2 (germline): MNHEY, SVGAGI. This CDR3 region has 13 residues. Each CDR3 protein is one row after TCRdb ran MiXCR on the 5' RACE reads. The sample lists around 33,000 distinct CDR3 sequences, less than 25% occurring once. The gene calls are TRBV6-5 and TRBJ2-7; a possible D gene is TRBD2 (6 bases). The source is a female donor with breast cancer. The specimen was memory CD4+ T cells sorted from blood. The sample's subset: memory CD4+ T cells, CD4+CD45RO+CD25-. CDR3 DNA: TGTGACAGCAGGGAGGACGGATACTACGAGCAGTACTTC. Translation gives CDSREDGYYEQYF.